The rows below give T cell receptor beta chains drawn from one sample of a study of monozygotic twins with inflammatory bowel disease. TCRdb re-called the 5' RACE reads; every CDR3 protein appears as one record, without DNA. Recorded for this sample: around 380,000 distinct CDR3 sequences. The sample was blood. The receptors come from a human donor with ulcerative colitis or Crohn's disease, or a healthy co-twin of an affected twin (not recorded which). Each CDR3 is given with its conserved first and last residue.

J	V	CDR3
TRBJ2-1	TRBV23-1	CASSQWDYSGNEQFF
TRBJ2-5	TRBV11-2	CASSYSHFFQETQYF
TRBJ2-1	TRBV6-6	CASSWINGNNEQFF
TRBJ2-3	TRBV18	CASSPVSAGTSTDTQYF
TRBJ1-5	TRBV5-1	CASSLGGSGQPQHF
TRBJ2-7	TRBV7-2	CASSLSGTETRNEQYF
TRBJ2-6	TRBV30	CAWTSGANVLTF
TRBJ2-6	TRBV19	CASSPDRGTGANVLTF
TRBJ1-5	TRBV19	CASRLNRGVQPQHF
TRBJ2-7	TRBV29-1	CSALTGNSYEQYF
TRBJ1-6	TRBV12-3/TRBV12-4	CASTAGTGNSPLHF
TRBJ1-6	TRBV20-1	CSAPKRGNSPLHF
TRBJ2-7	TRBV7-9	CASSSPGTSGTYEQYF
TRBJ2-1	TRBV27	CASATGATYNEQFF
TRBJ1-1	TRBV20-1	CSATPGGGRLDTEAFF
TRBJ2-5	TRBV7-2	CASSLEILAGGRETQYF
TRBJ2-1	TRBV5-5	CASSPIRTSGSGEQFF
TRBJ2-5	TRBV5-4	CASSLAKGPQYF
TRBJ1-2	TRBV18	CASSPIVLDGYTF
TRBJ2-2	TRBV4-1	CASSGAGGPGELFF
TRBJ2-1	TRBV28	CASSRLGTVGYNEQFF
TRBJ2-7	TRBV25-1	CASSGNGTGTYEQYF
TRBJ2-3	TRBV2	CASTRTFLAATDTQYF
TRBJ2-1	TRBV11-2	CASSSSTSGYQFF
TRBJ2-3	TRBV7-8	CASSLRLDPDTQYF
TRBJ1-5	TRBV4-3	CASSQGAENQPQHF
TRBJ2-1	TRBV2	CASGGDTSFWQFF
TRBJ1-4	TRBV6-1	CAIPTKGAPEKLFF
TRBJ1-2	TRBV5-6	CASTYSGRGRGYTF